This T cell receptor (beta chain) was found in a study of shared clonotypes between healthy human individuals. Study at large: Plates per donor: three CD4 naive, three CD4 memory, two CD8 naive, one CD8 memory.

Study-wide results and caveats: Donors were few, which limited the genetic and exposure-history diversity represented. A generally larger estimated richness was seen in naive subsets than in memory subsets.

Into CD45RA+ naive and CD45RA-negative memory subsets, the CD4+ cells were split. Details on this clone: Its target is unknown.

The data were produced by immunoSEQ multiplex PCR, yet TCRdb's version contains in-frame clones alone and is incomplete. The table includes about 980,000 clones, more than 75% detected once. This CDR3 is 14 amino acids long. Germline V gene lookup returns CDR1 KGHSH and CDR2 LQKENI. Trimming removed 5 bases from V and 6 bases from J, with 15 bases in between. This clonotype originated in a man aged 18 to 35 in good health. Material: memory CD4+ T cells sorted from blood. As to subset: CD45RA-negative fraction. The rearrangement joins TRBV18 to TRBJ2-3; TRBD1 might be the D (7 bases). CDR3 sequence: CASSAGQSPDTQYF. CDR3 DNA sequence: TGTGCCAGCTCAGCGGGACAGTCACCGGATACGCAGTATTTT. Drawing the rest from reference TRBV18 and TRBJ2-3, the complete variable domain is NAGVMQNPRHLVRRRGQEARLRCSPMKGHSHVYWYRQLPEEGLKFMVYLQKENIIDESGMPKERFSAEFPKEGPSILRIQQVVRGDSAAYFCASSAGQSPDTQYFGPGTRLTVL.